A single T cell receptor beta chain is shown here with its context. There are a few counts of this clonotype. The antigen this receptor binds is unknown. No much larger clonotype is one base removed from it; base qualities were not supplied. The entry originates in a study of CD8 T cells in ankylosing spondylitis (dated by TCRdb to about 2017). Study-wide context: The study set out to find disease-linked TCR variants by profiling T cell receptor beta repertoires in ankylosing spondylitis patients and healthy donors. The whole study cohort included 95 to 130 healthy donors and about two dozen ankylosing spondylitis patients. Peripheral blood was sampled, and synovial fluid was also collected from ankylosing spondylitis patients. Paper-wide results and their limitations: According to the report, matched synovial fluid samples from ankylosing spondylitis patients were significantly enriched for the disease-linked clones. The disease-linked clones had a CD8+ phenotype and were found at relatively low frequencies in peripheral blood. Some motif variants had previously been reported in the synovial fluid and blood of reactive arthritis patients, which suggests shared mechanisms of disease initiation. A TCR beta motif made up of several highly homologous amino acid variants appeared to be characteristic of blood from ankylosing spondylitis patients.

TCRdb names Illumina HiSeq 2500 as the instrument used. Quantitative 5'-RACE with molecular barcodes was the method used to prepare the TCR beta libraries. Regarding the original processing steps: A new computational method based on a probabilistic model of VDJ rearrangement was used to identify disease-linked TCR variants. Clones were called with MiXCR by TCRdb after fastp trimmed the public reads at Q25, and only in-frame beta chains were retained. Entries that share a CDR3 protein sequence are merged under the most common genes and DNA. The V and J calls follow TCRdb's processing rather than the paper's. This sample lists about 150,000 distinct CDR3 sequences; about 32% were detected once. The leading ten clones occupy approximately 5.9% of the sample. The junction shows trimming of 5 bases on V and 3 bases on J, and the gene matches do not reach 3 bases of it. The CDR3 measures 13 amino acids from cysteine to phenylalanine. Of all the DNA, just the CDR3 is kept, 39 bases in frame from base 1. CDR1 is given as SGHRS and CDR2 as YFSETQ, both from the germline V gene.

Synovial fluid samples were matched to blood samples from the same ankylosing spondylitis patients. The sequence is built from TRBV5-1 and TRBJ1-2, with TRBD1 identical over 8 junction bases. This clonotype was sampled from a male donor with ankylosing spondylitis. The sample comprised synovial fluid, either unsorted or a sorted T cell fraction (not recorded which). The CDR3 reads as follows: CASSATGDYGYTF. The nucleotides are TGCGCCAGCAGTGCGACAGGGGACTATGGCTACACCTTC.